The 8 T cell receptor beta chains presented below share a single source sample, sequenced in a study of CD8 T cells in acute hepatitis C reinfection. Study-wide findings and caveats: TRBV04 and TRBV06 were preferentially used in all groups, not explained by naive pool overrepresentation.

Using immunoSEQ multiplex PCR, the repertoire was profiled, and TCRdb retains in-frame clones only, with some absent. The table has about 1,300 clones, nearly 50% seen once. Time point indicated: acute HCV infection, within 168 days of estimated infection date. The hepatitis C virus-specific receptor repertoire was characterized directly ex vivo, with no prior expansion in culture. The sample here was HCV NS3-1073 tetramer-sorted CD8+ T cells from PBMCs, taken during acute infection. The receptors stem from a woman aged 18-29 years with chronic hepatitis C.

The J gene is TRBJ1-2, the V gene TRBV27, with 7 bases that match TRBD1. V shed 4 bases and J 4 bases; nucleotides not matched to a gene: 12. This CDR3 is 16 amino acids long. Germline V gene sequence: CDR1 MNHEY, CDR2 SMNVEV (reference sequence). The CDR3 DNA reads TGTGCCAGCAGTTACGCCCCTCCGGGACAGTTCTATGGCTACACCTTC. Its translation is CASSYAPPGQFYGYTF.

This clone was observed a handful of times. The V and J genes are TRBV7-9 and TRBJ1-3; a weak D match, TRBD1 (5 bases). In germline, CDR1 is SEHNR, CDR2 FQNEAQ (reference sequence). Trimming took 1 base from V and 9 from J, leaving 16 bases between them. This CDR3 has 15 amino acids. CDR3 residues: CASSLEAGTWGTIYF. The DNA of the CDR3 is TGTGCCAGCAGCTTAGAAGCAGGGACCTGGGGCACCATATATTTT.

The CDR3 reads CATSRGLGLKNIQYF. CDR3 bases: TGTGCCACCAGCAGGGGACTGGGGCTCAAAAACATTCAGTACTTC. The chain joins TRBV15 to TRBJ2-4, with D perhaps matching TRBD2 (6 bases). This CDR3 is built from 15 residues. V was pared by 3 bases and J by 3 bases, with 12 bases between. Germline V CDR1 and CDR2: LNHNV, YYDKDF (reference sequence).

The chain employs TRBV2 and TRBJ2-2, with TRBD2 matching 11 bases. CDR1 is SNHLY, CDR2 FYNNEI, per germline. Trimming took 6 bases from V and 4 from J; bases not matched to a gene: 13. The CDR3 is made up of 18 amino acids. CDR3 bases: TGTGCCAGCAGCGCAGAAGGACTAGCGGGTTCTTTCACCGGGGAGCTGTTTTTT. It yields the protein CASSAEGLAGSFTGELFF.

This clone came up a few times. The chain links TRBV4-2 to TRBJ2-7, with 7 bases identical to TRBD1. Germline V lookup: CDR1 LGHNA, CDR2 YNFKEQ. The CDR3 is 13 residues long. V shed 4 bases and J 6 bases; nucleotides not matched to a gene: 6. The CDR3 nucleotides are TGTGCCAGCAGCCCCGAGACAGGGACCGAGCAGTACTTC. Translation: CASSPETGTEQYF.

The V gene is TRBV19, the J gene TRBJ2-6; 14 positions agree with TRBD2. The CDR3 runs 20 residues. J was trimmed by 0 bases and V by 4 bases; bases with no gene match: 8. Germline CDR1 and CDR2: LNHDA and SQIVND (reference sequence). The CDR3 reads CASSTRQGLAGVSGANVLTF. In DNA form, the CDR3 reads TGTGCCAGTAGTACCAGACAGGGACTAGCGGGGGTCTCTGGGGCCAACGTCCTGACTTTC. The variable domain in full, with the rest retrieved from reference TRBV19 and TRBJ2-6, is DGGITQSPKYLFRKEGQNVTLSCEQNLNHDAMYWYRQDPGQGLRLIYYSQIVNDFQKGDIAEGYSVSREKKESFPLTVTSAQKNPTAFYLCASSTRQGLAGVSGANVLTFGAGSRLTVL.

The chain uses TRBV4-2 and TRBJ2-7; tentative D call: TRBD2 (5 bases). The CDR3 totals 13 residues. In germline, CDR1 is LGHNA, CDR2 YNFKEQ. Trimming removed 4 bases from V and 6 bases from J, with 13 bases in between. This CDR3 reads CASSPLEGAEQYF. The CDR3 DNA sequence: TGTGCCAGCAGCCCCCTCGAGGGCGCCGAGCAGTACTTC.

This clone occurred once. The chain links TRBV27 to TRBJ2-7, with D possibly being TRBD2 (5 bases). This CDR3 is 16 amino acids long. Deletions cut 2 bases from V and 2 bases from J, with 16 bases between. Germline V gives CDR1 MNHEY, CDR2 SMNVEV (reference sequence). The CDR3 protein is CASSLEGSAAPYEQYF. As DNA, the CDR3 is TGTGCCAGCAGTTTAGAGGGATCGGCAGCGCCCTACGAGCAGTACTTC.